A single T cell receptor (beta chain) is shown here with its context. Its antigen has not been determined. No base-level quality is on record; no much larger clone is a single base apart. The data were obtained in a study of T cell changes during pregnancy in multiple sclerosis (dated by TCRdb to the late 2010s). About the study as a whole: In women with multiple sclerosis, the researchers looked at how the T cell repertoire shifted as pregnancy progressed.

Library construction relied on the immunoSEQ multiplex PCR assay. As stored in TCRdb, this immuneACCESS dataset retains in-frame rearrangements with V and J assigned. A fraction of the clones does not appear; measured against another copy, unresolved V genes explain less than half of the discrepancy, and the remainder lacks a known reason. A total of about 34,000 clones appear in this sample, 90% of them only once. The top ten constitute about 10% of the sample. The germline V gene provides CDR1 SGHVS and CDR2 FQNEAQ. Deletion took 4 bases off V and 5 bases off J, with a span of 11 bases between the germline ends. The CDR3, from cysteine to phenylalanine, totals 13 residues. Here the CDR3 DNA is all that survives: 39 bases in frame from base 1.

This receptor was obtained from a female donor with multiple sclerosis, enrolled in a pregnancy study. This specimen consisted of CD8+ T cells from peripheral blood mononuclear cells, obtained before pregnancy. The chain is assembled from TRBV7-8 and TRBJ1-2; the D gene identity is not certain. For the CDR3, the sequence is CASSSYSLYGYTF. The DNA sequence follows: TGTGCCAGCAGCTCCTACAGCCTATATGGCTACACCTTC.